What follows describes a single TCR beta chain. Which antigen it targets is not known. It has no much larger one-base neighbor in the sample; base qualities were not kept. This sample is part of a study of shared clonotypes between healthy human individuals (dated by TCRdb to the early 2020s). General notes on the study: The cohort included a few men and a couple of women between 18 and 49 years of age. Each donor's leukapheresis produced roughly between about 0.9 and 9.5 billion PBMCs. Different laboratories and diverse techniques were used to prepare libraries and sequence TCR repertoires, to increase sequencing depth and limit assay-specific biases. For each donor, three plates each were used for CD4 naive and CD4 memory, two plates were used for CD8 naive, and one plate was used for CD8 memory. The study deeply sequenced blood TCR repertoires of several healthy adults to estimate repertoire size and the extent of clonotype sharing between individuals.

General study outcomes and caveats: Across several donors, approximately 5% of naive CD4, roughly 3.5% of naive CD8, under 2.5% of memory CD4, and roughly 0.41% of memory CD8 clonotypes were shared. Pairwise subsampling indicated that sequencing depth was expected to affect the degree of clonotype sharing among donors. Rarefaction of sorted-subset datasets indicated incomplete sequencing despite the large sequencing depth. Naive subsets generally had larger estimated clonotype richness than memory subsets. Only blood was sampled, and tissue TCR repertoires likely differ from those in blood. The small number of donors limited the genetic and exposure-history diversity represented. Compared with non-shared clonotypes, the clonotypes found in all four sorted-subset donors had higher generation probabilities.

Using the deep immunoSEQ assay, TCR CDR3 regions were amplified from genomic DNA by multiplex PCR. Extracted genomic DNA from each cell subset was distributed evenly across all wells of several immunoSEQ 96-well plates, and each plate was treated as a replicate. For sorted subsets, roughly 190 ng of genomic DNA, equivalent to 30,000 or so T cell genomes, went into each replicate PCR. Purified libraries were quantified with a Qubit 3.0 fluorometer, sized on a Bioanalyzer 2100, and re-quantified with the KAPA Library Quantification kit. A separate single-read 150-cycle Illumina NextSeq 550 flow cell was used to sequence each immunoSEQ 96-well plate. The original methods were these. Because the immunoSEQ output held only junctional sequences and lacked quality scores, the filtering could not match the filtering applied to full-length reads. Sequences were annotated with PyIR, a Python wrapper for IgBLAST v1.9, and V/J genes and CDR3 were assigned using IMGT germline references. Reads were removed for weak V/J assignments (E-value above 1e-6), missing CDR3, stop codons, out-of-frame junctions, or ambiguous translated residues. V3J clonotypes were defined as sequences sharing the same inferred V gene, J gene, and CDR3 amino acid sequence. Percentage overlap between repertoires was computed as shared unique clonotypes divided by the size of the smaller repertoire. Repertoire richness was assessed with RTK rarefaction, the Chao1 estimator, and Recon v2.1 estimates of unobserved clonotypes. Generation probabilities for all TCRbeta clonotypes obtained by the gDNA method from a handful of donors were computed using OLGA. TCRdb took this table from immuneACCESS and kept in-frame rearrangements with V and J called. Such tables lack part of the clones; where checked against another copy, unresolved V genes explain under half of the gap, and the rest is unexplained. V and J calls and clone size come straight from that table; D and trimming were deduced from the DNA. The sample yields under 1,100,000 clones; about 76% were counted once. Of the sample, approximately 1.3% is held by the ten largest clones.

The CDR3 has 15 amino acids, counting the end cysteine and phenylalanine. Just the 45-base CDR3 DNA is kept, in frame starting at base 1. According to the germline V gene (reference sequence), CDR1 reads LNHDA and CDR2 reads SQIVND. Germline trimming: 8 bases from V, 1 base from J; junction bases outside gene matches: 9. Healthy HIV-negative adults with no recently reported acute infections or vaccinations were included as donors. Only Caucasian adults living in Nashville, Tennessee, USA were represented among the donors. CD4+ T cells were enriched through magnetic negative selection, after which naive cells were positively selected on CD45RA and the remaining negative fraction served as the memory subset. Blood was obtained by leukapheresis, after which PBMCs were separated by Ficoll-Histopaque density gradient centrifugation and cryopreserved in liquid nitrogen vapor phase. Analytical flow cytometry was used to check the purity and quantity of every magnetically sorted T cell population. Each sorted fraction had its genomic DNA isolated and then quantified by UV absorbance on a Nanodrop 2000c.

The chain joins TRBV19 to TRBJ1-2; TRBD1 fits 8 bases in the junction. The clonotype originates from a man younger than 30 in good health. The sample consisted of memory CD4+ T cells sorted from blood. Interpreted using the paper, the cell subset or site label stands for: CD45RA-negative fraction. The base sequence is TGTGCCAGTGCCACCCCCAGGGGGCATAACTATGGCTACACCTTC. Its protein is CASATPRGHNYGYTF.